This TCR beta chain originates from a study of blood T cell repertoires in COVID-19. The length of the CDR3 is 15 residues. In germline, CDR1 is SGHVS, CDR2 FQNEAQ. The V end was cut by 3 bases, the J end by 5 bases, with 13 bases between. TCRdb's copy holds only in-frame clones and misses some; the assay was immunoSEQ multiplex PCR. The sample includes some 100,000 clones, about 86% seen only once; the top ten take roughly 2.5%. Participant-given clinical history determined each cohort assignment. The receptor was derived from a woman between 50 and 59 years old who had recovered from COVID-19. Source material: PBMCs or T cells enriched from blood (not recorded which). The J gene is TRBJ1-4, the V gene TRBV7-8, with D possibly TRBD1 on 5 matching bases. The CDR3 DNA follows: TGTGCCAGCAGCTTTCGCGACAGAGAAAATGAAAAACTGTTTTTT. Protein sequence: CASSFRDRENEKLFF. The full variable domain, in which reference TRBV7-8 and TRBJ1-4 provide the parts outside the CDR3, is GAGVSQSPRYKVAKRGQDVALRCDPISGHVSLFWYQQALGQGPEFLTYFQNEAQLDKSGLPSDRFFAERPEGSVSTLKIQRTQQEDSAVYLCASSFRDRENEKLFFGSGTQLSVL.